This entry describes one TCR beta chain. What it binds is unknown. The sample belongs to a study of cytotoxic CD8 clonotypes in ibrutinib-treated CLL. Study-wide background: Response samples were taken after a median approximately 13 months of treatment, range 6 to 36. Samples averaged around 280,000 productive templates and some 91,000 productive rearrangements.

Broader study findings: Baseline clonality, above age-matched healthy donor levels, tracked circulating CD8+ T-cell counts. Whereas clonality rose at ibrutinib response, it declined toward baseline at progression.

Profiling relied on immunoSEQ multiplex PCR, and the TCRdb table lists in-frame clones only, not all of them. The sample lists roughly 150,000 clones; roughly 88% were seen once. The V and J ends lost 4 bases and 4 bases respectively, with 16 bases between them. This CDR3 is built from 15 residues. Germline loops: CDR1 LGHNA, CDR2 YSLEER. The chain recombines TRBV4-3 with TRBJ1-2, with TRBD1 as a possible D gene (6 bases). Here the sequenced sample was PBMCs, taken at disease progression, from a patient treated with ibrutinib. The origin of this receptor is a human donor with chronic lymphocytic leukemia. In DNA form, the CDR3 reads TGCGCCAGCAGCCCGGGCCGGACAGCGGGCTATGGCTACACCTTC. Translation: CASSPGRTAGYGYTF.